A single sample gave rise to the 14 T cell receptor beta chains below, sequenced in a study of T cell changes during pregnancy in multiple sclerosis. The data were produced by immunoSEQ multiplex PCR, yet TCRdb's version contains in-frame clones alone and is incomplete. This sample has more than 55,000 clones, with approximately 94% found just once. The sequences come from CD8+ T cells from peripheral blood mononuclear cells, collected after pregnancy. These receptor sequences come from a female donor with multiple sclerosis, enrolled in a pregnancy study.

V and J are TRBV27 and TRBJ2-7, with TRBD2 matching 10 bases. Trimming removed 2 bases from V and 2 bases from J; junction bases left unmatched: 0. This CDR3 contains 14 residues. Germline CDR1 is MNHEY and CDR2 is SMNVEV (reference sequence). The CDR3 sequence: CASSLLAGAYEQYF. In nucleotides, the CDR3 is TGTGCCAGCAGTTTACTAGCGGGAGCCTACGAGCAGTACTTC.

The rearrangement uses TRBV5-4 and TRBJ1-1; no clear D. CDR3 size: 12 residues. V was trimmed by 0 bases and J by 8 bases, leaving 8 bases between them. CDR1 is SGHNT and CDR2 is YYREEE in the germline V gene (reference sequence). CDR3 in amino acids: CASSLDRSEAFF. CDR3 DNA sequence: TGTGCCAGCAGCTTGGACAGATCGGAAGCTTTCTTT.

A word on this clone: In the same sample, other DNA sequences code for this CDR3. The V call is TRBV27, the J call TRBJ1-2; possible D gene TRBD1, 5 bases. The germline V gene encodes CDR1 MNHEY and CDR2 SMNVEV (reference sequence). V lost 2 bases to trimming and J lost 2 bases, with 6 bases between them. The CDR3 contains 13 residues. The CDR3 nucleotides are TGTGCCAGCAGTTTAACAGGAAACTATGGCTACACCTTC. This encodes CASSLTGNYGYTF.

This clone showed up just once. The chain uses TRBV5-1 and TRBJ2-7, with 9 bases lining up with TRBD1. From germline, CDR1 is SGHRS and CDR2 YFSETQ. The junction had 3 bases not matched to a gene; V was cut back by 2 bases and J by 3 bases. The CDR3 is 14 amino acids. The CDR3, as DNA: TGCGCCAGCAGCTTCCCGGGACAGGGCTACGAGCAGTACTTC. As protein: CASSFPGQGYEQYF.

This chain uses TRBV28 with TRBJ1-5, with 8 bases fitting TRBD1. The CDR3 contains 18 residues. The V gene's germline CDR1 is MDHEN and CDR2 SYDVKM. V lost 4 bases, J lost 4 bases, and 15 bases stayed unmatched. CDR3 DNA: TGTGCCAGCAGTTCGCGCCGGATTCAGGGGGCTCATAATCAGCCCCAGCATTTT. Protein product: CASSSRRIQGAHNQPQHF.

The V gene is TRBV5-1, the J gene TRBJ2-7, with D possibly TRBD2 on 7 matching bases. Germline CDR1 and CDR2: SGHRS and YFSETQ. The CDR3 contains 17 residues. With 2 bases removed from V and 0 bases from J, the gap between germline ends came to 18 bases. CDR3 sequence reads: CASSLSLGEGGSYEQYF. The CDR3 nucleotides are TGCGCCAGCAGCTTATCACTCGGGGAGGGGGGCTCCTACGAGCAGTACTTC. The entire variable domain, with the rest obtained from reference TRBV5-1 and TRBJ2-7, is as follows: KAGVTQTPRYLIKTRGQQVTLSCSPISGHRSVSWYQQTPGQGLQFLFEYFSETQRNKGNFPGRFSGRQFSNSRSEMNVSTLELGDSALYLCASSLSLGEGGSYEQYFGPGTRLTVT.

The chain couples TRBV29-1 to TRBJ2-2; 7 nucleotides line up with TRBD1. There are 14 residues in the CDR3. The germline V gene has CDR1 SQVTM and CDR2 ANQGSEA. The ends lost 6 bases at V and 2 bases at J; junction bases unmatched: 6. As DNA, the CDR3 is TGCAGCGTCCCGGGACAGACCAACACCGGGGAGCTGTTTTTT. This gives the protein CSVPGQTNTGELFF.

The V gene is TRBV7-8, the J gene TRBJ1-1; no clear D gene. The V gene lost 0 bases and the J gene lost 2 bases, with 7 bases spanning the gap. This CDR3 is 14 amino acids long. Germline V gene data show CDR1 as SGHVS and CDR2 as FQNEAQ. The CDR3 DNA reads TGTGCCAGCAGCTTAGCGAGACTCAACACTGAAGCTTTCTTT. It translates to CASSLARLNTEAFF.

V and J are TRBV30 and TRBJ2-7, with TRBD2 matching over 7 bases. V trimming: 8 bases; J trimming: 3 bases; junction bases outside the gene matches: 4. The V gene's germline CDR1 is GTSNPN and CDR2 SVGIG (reference sequence). This CDR3 has 11 amino acids. CDR3 loop: CAGTIHYEQYF. As DNA, the CDR3 is TGTGCCGGGACTATCCACTACGAGCAGTACTTC.

The chain has TRBV6-6 and TRBJ1-1, with D maybe TRBD1 (5 bases). CDR1 and CDR2 from the germline V gene are MNHNY and SVGAGI (reference sequence). Trimming shortened V by 2 bases and J by 4 bases, and 8 bases separated the two germline ends. CDR3 length: 13 residues. The CDR3 region has the DNA TGTGCCAGCAGTTACACAGGTACCACTGAAGCTTTCTTT. It yields the protein CASSYTGTTEAFF.

The chain has TRBV4-1 and TRBJ1-4; a weak D match, TRBD1 (5 bases). CDR3 size: 15 residues. Germline V lookup: CDR1 MGHRA, CDR2 YSYEKL. V was trimmed by 0 bases and J by 6 bases, leaving 11 bases between them. For the CDR3, the DNA is TGCGCCAGCAGCCAAGAGGGGCAGTCGGATGAAAAACTGTTTTTT. Protein sequence: CASSQEGQSDEKLFF.

This sequence joins TRBV10-3 and TRBJ2-1; 10 nucleotides match TRBD1. Germline V gives CDR1 ENHRY, CDR2 SYGVKD. CDR3 length: 14 residues. V lost 5 bases and J lost 5; bases outside the gene matches: 3. Here the CDR3 DNA reads TGTGCCATCAGTACCGGGACAGGGGACAATGAGCAGTTCTTC. Protein product: CAISTGTGDNEQFF.

V gene TRBV5-1 combines with J gene TRBJ2-3, with 11 bases fitting TRBD2. The length of the CDR3 is 17 residues. Germline lookup yields CDR1 SGHRS and CDR2 YFSETQ. With V trimmed by 1 base and J by 6 bases, 10 bases remained unmatched. The CDR3 DNA follows: TGCGCCAGCAGCTTGTGGACTAGCGGGCTGCAGGGGGATACGCAGTATTTT. Amino acids: CASSLWTSGLQGDTQYF.

The chain is built from TRBV5-6 and TRBJ2-7; TRBD1 matches at 8 bases. Germline V gene lookup returns CDR1 SGHDT and CDR2 YYEEEE. The V segment lost 4 bases and the J segment 4 bases; nucleotides outside the gene matches: 4. The CDR3 is made up of 13 amino acids. The CDR3 DNA follows: TGTGCCAGCAGCGGGGGACAGGAGTACGAGCAGTACTTC. Its translation: CASSGGQEYEQYF.